A single sample gave rise to the 8 T cell receptor beta chains below, sequenced in a study of patients and donors after allogeneic stem cell transplantation. One entry per CDR3 protein results from TCRdb running MiXCR on the RT-PCR reads. This sample has approximately 170,000 distinct CDR3 sequences; 24% occur once, and the top ten carry roughly 25%. Sample: blood, either unsorted or a sorted T cell fraction (not recorded which). The source is a human donor who was either an allogeneic HSCT recipient or a stem cell or donor lymphocyte infusion donor (not recorded which). It is not recorded whose cells these are; they may come from a transplant donor.

The gene calls are TRBV29-1 and TRBJ1-2; D might be TRBD1 (6 bases). The CDR3 runs to 11 residues. Germline V gene sequence: CDR1 SQVTM, CDR2 ANQGSEA. The V gene lost 1 base and the J gene lost 8 bases, with 8 bases spanning the gap. The CDR3 loop is CSVEAGEGYTF. In DNA form, the CDR3 reads TGCAGCGTTGAAGCAGGGGAGGGCTACACCTTC. The complete variable domain, with remaining parts taken from reference TRBV29-1 and TRBJ1-2, reads SAVISQKPSRDICQRGTSLTIQCQVDSQVTMMFWYRQQPGQSLTLIATANQGSEATYESGFVIDKFPISRPNLTFSTLTVSNMSPEDSSIYLCSVEAGEGYTFGSGTRLTVV.

The genes are TRBV20-1 and TRBJ2-4; D perhaps matches TRBD2 (5 bases). In germline, CDR1 is DFQATT, CDR2 SNEGSKA (reference sequence). This CDR3 comprises 14 residues. The V gene lost 3 bases and the J gene lost 3 bases, with 12 bases spanning the gap. The CDR3 DNA is TGCAGTGCTAGGAACGGACTTAACAAAAACATTCAGTACTTC. Translation gives CSARNGLNKNIQYF.

The chain employs TRBV2 and TRBJ2-1; perhaps TRBD2 as D (6 bases). The V end lost 5 bases, the J end lost 7 bases, and 18 bases lay between the germline ends. CDR1 SNHLY and CDR2 FYNNEI come from the germline V gene. The CDR3 extends over 15 amino acids. The chain's CDR3 is CASSPLAGPGNEQFF. The CDR3 DNA follows: TGTGCCAGCAGTCCTCTTGCGGGACCAGGGAATGAGCAGTTCTTC.

This clonotype was seen a handful of times. J is TRBJ1-3 and V is TRBV7-2; TRBD1 might be the D (6 bases). Germline V lookup: CDR1 SGHTA, CDR2 FQGNSA. The CDR3 contains 16 residues. V gave up 1 base and J gave up 2 bases, with 12 bases separating them. In DNA, the CDR3 is TGTGCCAGCAGCTTAGGCGGGGGGGCGGCTGGAAACACCATATATTTT. This sequence encodes CASSLGGGAAGNTIYF.

The V gene is TRBV12-3 or TRBV12-4, the J gene TRBJ1-1, with D perhaps TRBD1 (5 bases). The CDR3 loop spans 11 amino acids. Trimming cost V 7 bases and J 11 bases, with 14 bases left between them. The CDR3 DNA follows: TGTGCCAGCACCCCGGGGACTGGTGCTTTCTTT. Its translation: CASTPGTGAFF.

This rearrangement joins TRBV20-1 to TRBJ2-7; 10 nucleotides line up with TRBD1. Germline CDR1 is DFQATT and CDR2 is SNEGSKA (reference sequence). Germline trimming cut 5 bases from V and 5 bases from J; bases unmatched to any gene: 12. The CDR3 is 15 amino acids. The DNA of the CDR3 is TGCAGTGCTGGAACCCCGGGACAGGGGACTAACGAGCAGTACTTC. Protein: CSAGTPGQGTNEQYF.

The V gene is TRBV20-1, the J gene TRBJ2-1; TRBD1 matches 10 bases. This CDR3 is 15 amino acids long. V was clipped by 6 bases and J by 4 bases; unmatched bases: 9. The germline CDR1 and CDR2 sequences are DFQATT and SNEGSKA (reference sequence). CDR3 sequence reads: CSAETGGESYNEQFF. CDR3 DNA: TGCAGTGCGGAGACAGGGGGCGAGTCATACAATGAGCAGTTCTTC.

The table lists this clonotype with a few counts. V is TRBV7-9 and J is TRBJ1-1; D unresolved. V shed 5 bases and J shed 1 base, with 8 bases lying between them. The CDR3 extends over 13 amino acids. Germline lookup yields CDR1 SEHNR and CDR2 FQNEAQ (reference sequence). CDR3 protein: CASSPNTNTEAFF. CDR3 nucleotide sequence: TGTGCCAGCAGCCCTAATACGAACACTGAAGCTTTCTTT.